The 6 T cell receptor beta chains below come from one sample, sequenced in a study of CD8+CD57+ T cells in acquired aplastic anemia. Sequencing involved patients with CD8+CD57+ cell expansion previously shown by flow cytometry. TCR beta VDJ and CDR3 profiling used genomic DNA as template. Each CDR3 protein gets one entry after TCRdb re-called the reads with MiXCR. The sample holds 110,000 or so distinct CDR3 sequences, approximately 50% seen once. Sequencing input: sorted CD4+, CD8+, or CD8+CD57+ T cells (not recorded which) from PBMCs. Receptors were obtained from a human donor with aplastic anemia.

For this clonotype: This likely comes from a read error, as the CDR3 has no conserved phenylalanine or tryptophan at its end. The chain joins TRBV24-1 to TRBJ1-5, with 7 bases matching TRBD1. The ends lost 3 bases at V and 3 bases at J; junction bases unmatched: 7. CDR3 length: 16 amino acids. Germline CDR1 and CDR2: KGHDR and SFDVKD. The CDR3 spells CATSDPPTGSNQPQHL. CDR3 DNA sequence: TGTGCCACCAGTGATCCACCGACAGGGTCCAATCAGCCCCAGCATTTA.

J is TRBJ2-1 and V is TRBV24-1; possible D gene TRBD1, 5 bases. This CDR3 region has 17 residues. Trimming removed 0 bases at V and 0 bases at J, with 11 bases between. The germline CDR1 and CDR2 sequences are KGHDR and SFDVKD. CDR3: CATSDLKRGSSYNEQFF. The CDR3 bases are TGTGCCACCAGTGATTTGAAAAGGGGTAGCTCCTACAATGAGCAGTTCTTC.

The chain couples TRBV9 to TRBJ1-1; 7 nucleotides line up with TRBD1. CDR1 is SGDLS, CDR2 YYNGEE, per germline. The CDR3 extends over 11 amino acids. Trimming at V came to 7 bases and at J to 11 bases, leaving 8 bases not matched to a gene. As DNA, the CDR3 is TGTGCCAGCGGGAAGGGACAGAAGGCTTTCTTT. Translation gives CASGKGQKAFF.

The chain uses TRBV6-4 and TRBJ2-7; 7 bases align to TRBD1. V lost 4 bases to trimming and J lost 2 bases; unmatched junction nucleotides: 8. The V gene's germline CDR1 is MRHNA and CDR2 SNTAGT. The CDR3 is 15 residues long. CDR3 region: CASSASHRGTYEQYF. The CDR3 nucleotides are TGTGCCAGCAGTGCTTCACACAGGGGTACCTACGAGCAGTACTTC.

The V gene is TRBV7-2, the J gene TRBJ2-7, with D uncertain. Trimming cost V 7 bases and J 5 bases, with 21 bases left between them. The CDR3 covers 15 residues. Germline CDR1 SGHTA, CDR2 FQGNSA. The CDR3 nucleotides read TGTGCCAGCACTTCTGTGGACGGACGGCGCAACGAGCAGTACTTC. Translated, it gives CASTSVDGRRNEQYF. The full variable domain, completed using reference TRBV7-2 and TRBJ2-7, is GAGVSQSPSNKVTEKGKDVELRCDPISGHTALYWYRQSLGQGLEFLIYFQGNSAPDKSGLPSDRFSAERTGGSVSTLTIQRTQQEDSAVYLCASTSVDGRRNEQYFGPGTRLTVT.

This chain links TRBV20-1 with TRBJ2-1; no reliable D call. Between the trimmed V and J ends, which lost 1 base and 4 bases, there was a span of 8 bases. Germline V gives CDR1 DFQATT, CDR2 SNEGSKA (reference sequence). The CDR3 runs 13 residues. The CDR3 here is CSARGAAYNEQFF. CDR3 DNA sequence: TGCAGTGCTAGAGGCGCAGCTTACAATGAGCAGTTCTTC.